Shown below are 12 T cell receptor beta chains from a single sample sequenced in a study of beta chain features in type 1 diabetes. The investigators reverse transcribed all of the isolated RNA, so they sequenced expressed TCRB transcripts. Sequencing used immunoSEQ multiplex PCR; TCRdb keeps in-frame clones, though not all of them. The sample lists 310,000 or so clones, 6.5% to 10% seen once, with 0.44% in the top ten. Sequenced: central memory CD4+ T cells from blood. Every receptor here comes from a woman aged 18-29 years in good health.

The CDR3 nucleotides read TGTGCCAGCAGCACACAGGGCCTAGCCGGGGAGCTGTTTTTT. This sequence encodes CASSTQGLAGELFF. The gene calls are TRBV9 and TRBJ2-2, with D possibly being TRBD1 (6 bases). This CDR3 spans 14 amino acids. The ends were cut back, 4 bases at V and 6 bases at J, with 13 bases in the middle. CDR1 is SGDLS, CDR2 YYNGEE, per germline.

This clone was detected a few times. The chain couples TRBV15 to TRBJ2-3; 12 bases are a match to TRBD2. Per germline, CDR1 LNHNV and CDR2 YYDKDF (reference sequence). The CDR3 is 16 residues long. Losses at the gene ends were 5 bases for V and 3 bases for J; bases not matched to a gene: 6. As DNA, the CDR3 is TGTGCCACCAGCCTTCGGACTAGCGGGAAAACAGATACGCAGTATTTT. Translating it yields CATSLRTSGKTDTQYF.

This clone was seen a few times. This chain links TRBV9 with TRBJ2-1, with unresolved D. The CDR3 runs to 11 residues. V was trimmed by 3 bases and J by 8 bases, leaving 6 bases between them. Germline CDR1 and CDR2: SGDLS and YYNGEE. This chain's CDR3 is CASSAGHEQFF. The CDR3 DNA reads as TGTGCCAGCAGCGCGGGCCATGAGCAGTTCTTC. Combining the CDR3 with reference TRBV9 and TRBJ2-1 gives the whole variable domain DSGVTQTPKHLITATGQRVTLRCSPRSGDLSVYWYQQSLDQGLQFLIQYYNGEERAKGNILERFSAQQFPDLHSELNLSSLELGDSALYFCASSAGHEQFFGPGTRLTVL.

This clone was counted between two and nine times. The V gene is TRBV29-1, the J gene TRBJ2-5, with 10 bases lining up with TRBD2. The closer fit of TRBJ2-7 to the DNA end suggests the J call may be wrong. The CDR3 extends over 14 amino acids. Germline V gives CDR1 SQVTM, CDR2 ANQGSEA. CDR3 in DNA: TGCAGCGTTGGTCTAGCGGGAGTTCCTTACGAGCAGTACTTC. This translates into CSVGLAGVPYEQYF.

Ten or more counts support this clone. In DNA, the CDR3 is TGCGCCAGCAGCCAACCTTTGTTCCGCACGGGGATGGAAAAACTGTTTTTT. Its protein is CASSQPLFRTGMEKLFF. The rearrangement uses TRBV4-1 and TRBJ1-4; D is unresolved. Trimming took off 2 bases at V and 8 bases at J, with 21 bases between the two ends. The CDR3 has 17 residues. CDR1 is MGHRA and CDR2 is YSYEKL in the germline V gene.

V and J are TRBV20-1 and TRBJ2-5; possible D gene TRBD2, 5 bases. The DNA end is a closer match to TRBJ2-7, so the J assignment may be wrong. Per the germline V gene, CDR1 is DFQATT and CDR2 is SNEGSKA (reference sequence). The CDR3 extends over 11 amino acids. As DNA, the CDR3 is TGCAGTGCACACGGGATGGGCGAGCAGTACTTC. Amino acids: CSAHGMGEQYF.

The V gene is TRBV6-5, the J gene TRBJ2-7, with 7 positions matching TRBD1. Trimming cost V 2 bases and J 2 bases; bases outside gene matches: 6. The CDR3 extends over 15 amino acids. Germline lookup yields CDR1 MNHEY and CDR2 SVGAGI. CDR3 in DNA: TGTGCCAGCAGTTACGCAGAGACAGGGACCTACGAGCAGTACTTC. Amino acids: CASSYAETGTYEQYF.

The rearrangement joins TRBV7-2 to TRBJ2-7; D possibly corresponds to TRBD2 (5 bases). There are 13 residues in the CDR3. Germline CDR1 reads SGHTA; CDR2 reads FQGNSA. Trimming removed 3 bases from V and 6 bases from J, with 12 bases in between. The CDR3 DNA follows: TGTGCCAGCAGCTTTCGCGCGGGCCCCGAGCAGTACTTC. Translating gives CASSFRAGPEQYF.

The chain joins TRBV2 to TRBJ2-3; 7 nucleotides align to TRBD2. J lost 3 bases, V lost 10 bases, and 13 bases had no gene match. The CDR3 is 15 amino acids. Germline CDR1 and CDR2: SNHLY and FYNNEI. CDR3 in amino acids: CATTGQGLRTDTQYF. The DNA of the CDR3 is TGTGCCACCACTGGCCAGGGACTACGTACAGATACGCAGTATTTT.

The gene calls are TRBV6-5 and TRBJ2-7; no firm D call. From germline, CDR1 is MNHEY and CDR2 SVGAGI. The V end was cut by 0 bases, the J end by 0 bases, with 6 bases between. The CDR3 sequence is 14 residues long. The CDR3 region is CASSYSSGSYEQYF. The CDR3 DNA reads TGTGCCAGCAGTTACTCGTCGGGCTCCTACGAGCAGTACTTC.

To note about this clone: A much bigger clone sits one base away, suggesting this may be a read error. Other DNA sequences from this sample encode an identical CDR3 as well. The CDR3 DNA is TGTGCCAGCAGCTACACAGATACGCAGTATTTT. This sequence encodes CASSYTDTQYF. The chain employs TRBV2 and TRBJ2-3; D unresolved. The CDR3 has 11 amino acids. Germline CDR1 and CDR2: SNHLY and FYNNEI. Trimming removed 6 bases at V and 2 bases at J, with 3 bases between. Supplemented by reference TRBV2 and TRBJ2-3, the full variable domain reads EPEVTQTPSHQVTQMGQEVILRCVPISNHLYFYWYRQILGQKVEFLVSFYNNEISEKSEIFDDQFSVERPDGSNFTLKIRSTKLEDSAMYFCASSYTDTQYFGPGTRLTVL.

The chain links TRBV7-9 to TRBJ2-2; TRBD2 agrees at 10 bases. CDR1 and CDR2 from the germline V gene are SEHNR and FQNEAQ (reference sequence). V dropped 4 bases and J dropped 6; count of bases not matched to a gene: 2. This CDR3 is built from 14 residues. CDR3 amino acids: CASSSGLAAGELFF. The DNA of the CDR3 is TGTGCCAGCAGCTCCGGACTAGCGGCCGGGGAGCTGTTTTTT.